This T cell receptor (beta chain) appears in the sequencing data of a study of blood T cell repertoires in COVID-19. As for the study in general: From the United States, Italy and Spain came samples of acute and convalescent COVID-19.

Assay used: immunoSEQ multiplex PCR; TCRdb lists only in-frame clones, some missing. The data contain 200,000 to 250,000 clones, 70% to 85% of them singletons. Recruits, aged roughly 18 to 100 years, lived in 24 US areas. Cohorts were determined from participant-reported clinical history. In Cohort 3, a recovered donor had either two negative PCRs, clearance, or symptom resolution. The receptor was derived from a man aged 60 to 75 who had recovered from COVID-19. The sample taken for sequencing was PBMCs or T cells enriched from blood (not recorded which).

Here the CDR3 reads CAWSSGTVNSPLHF. The CDR3 DNA sequence: TGTGCCTGGAGTTCCGGGACAGTTAATTCACCCCTCCACTTT. The chain couples TRBV30 to TRBJ1-6, with TRBD1 identical over 7 bases. The CDR3 is made up of 14 amino acids. V shed 2 bases and J 6 bases; nucleotides not matched to a gene: 4. The germline CDR1 and CDR2 sequences are GTSNPN and SVGIG (reference sequence).